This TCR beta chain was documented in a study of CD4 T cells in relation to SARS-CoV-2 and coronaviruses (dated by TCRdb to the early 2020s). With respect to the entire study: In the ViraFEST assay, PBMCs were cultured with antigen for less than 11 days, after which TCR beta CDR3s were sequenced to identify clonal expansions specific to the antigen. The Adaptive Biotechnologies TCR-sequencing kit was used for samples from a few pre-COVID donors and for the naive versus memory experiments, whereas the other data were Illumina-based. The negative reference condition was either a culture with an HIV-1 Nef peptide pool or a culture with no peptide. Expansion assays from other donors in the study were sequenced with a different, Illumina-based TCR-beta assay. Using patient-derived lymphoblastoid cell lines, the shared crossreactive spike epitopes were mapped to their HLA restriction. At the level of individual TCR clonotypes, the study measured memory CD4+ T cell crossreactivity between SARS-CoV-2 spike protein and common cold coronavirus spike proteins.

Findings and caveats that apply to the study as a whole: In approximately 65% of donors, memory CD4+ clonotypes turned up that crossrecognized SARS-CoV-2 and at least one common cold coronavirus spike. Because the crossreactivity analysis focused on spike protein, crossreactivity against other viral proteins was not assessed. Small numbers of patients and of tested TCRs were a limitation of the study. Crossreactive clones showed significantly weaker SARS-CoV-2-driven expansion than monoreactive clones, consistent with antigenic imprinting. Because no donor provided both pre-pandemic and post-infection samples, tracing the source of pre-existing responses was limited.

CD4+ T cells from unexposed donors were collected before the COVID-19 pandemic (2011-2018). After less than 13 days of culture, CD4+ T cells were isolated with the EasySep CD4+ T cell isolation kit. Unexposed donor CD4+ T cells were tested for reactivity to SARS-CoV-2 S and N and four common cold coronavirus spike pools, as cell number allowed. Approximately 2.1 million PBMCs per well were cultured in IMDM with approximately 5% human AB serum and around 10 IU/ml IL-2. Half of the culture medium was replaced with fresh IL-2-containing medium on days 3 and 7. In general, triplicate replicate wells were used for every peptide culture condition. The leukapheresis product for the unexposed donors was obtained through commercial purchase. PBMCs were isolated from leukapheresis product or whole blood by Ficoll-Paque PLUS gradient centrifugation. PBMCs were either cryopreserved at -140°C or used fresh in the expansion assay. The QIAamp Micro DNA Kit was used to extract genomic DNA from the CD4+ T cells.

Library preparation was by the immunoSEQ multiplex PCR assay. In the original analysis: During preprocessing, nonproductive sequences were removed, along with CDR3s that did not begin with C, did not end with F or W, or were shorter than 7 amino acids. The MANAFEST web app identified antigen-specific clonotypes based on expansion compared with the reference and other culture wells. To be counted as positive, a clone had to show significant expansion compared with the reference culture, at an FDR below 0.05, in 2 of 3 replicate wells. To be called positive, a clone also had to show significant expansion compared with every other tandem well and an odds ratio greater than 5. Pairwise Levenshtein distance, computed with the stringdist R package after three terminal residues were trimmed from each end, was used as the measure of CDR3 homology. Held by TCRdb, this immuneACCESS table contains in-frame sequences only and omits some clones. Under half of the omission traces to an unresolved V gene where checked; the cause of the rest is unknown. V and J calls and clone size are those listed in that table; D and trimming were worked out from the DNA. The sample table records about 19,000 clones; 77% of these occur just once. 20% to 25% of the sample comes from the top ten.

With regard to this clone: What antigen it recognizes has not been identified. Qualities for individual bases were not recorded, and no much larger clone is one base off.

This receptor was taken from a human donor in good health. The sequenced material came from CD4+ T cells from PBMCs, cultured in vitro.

The CDR3 is CASSLRGGTSYGYTF. The sequenced DNA: TGTGCCAGCAGCTTGAGGGGTGGGACTAGCTATGGCTACACCTTC. The rearrangement joined TRBV7-2 to TRBJ1-2; the D gene is perhaps TRBD1, on 5 matching bases. V and J are truncated by 3 bases and 4 bases respectively, leaving an intervening sequence of 15 bases. CDR1 and CDR2 (SGHTA, FQGNSA) derive from the germline V gene. From cysteine to phenylalanine, the CDR3 is 15 amino acids long. The read is trimmed to its CDR3 DNA, 45 bases read in frame from base 1. With all but the CDR3 taken from the reference TRBV7-2 and TRBJ1-2 genes, the full variable domain is: GAGVSQSPSNKVTEKGKDVELRCDPISGHTALYWYRQSLGQGLEFLIYFQGNSAPDKSGLPSDRFSAERTGGSVSTLTIQRTQQEDSAVYLCASSLRGGTSYGYTFGSGTRLTVV.